This T cell receptor beta chain is drawn from a study of spatial heterogeneity in lung cancer. About the study: TCR and UMI combinations that were unique each appeared, on average, more than ten times in raw reads.

Described time point: sample taken at primary tumor resection. Unsorted tumor, nontumor lung tissue or cryopreserved PBMC supplied the whole RNA. J gave up 2 bases and V 4 bases, and 4 bases lay outside the gene matches. Germline values: CDR1 SGHNT, CDR2 YENEEA. This CDR3 has 15 amino acids. Study-wide points: Relative to follow-up, resection was when ubiquitous expanded tumor TCRs appeared more in blood.

This clonotype occurred a few times. As yet, its antigen is unknown. TCRdb re-called the 5' RACE reads with MiXCR, one entry per CDR3 protein. The sample has more than 20,000 distinct CDR3 sequences, about 4.5% seen once. The chain joins TRBV11-3 to TRBJ2-1; 8 positions match TRBD1. The source is a male donor with early-stage non-small cell lung cancer. Sequencing was performed on PBMCs, taken at surgery. CDR3 sequence: CASSSGQGPYNEQFF. CDR3 nucleotide sequence: TGTGCCAGCAGCTCCGGACAGGGACCCTACAATGAGCAGTTCTTC.